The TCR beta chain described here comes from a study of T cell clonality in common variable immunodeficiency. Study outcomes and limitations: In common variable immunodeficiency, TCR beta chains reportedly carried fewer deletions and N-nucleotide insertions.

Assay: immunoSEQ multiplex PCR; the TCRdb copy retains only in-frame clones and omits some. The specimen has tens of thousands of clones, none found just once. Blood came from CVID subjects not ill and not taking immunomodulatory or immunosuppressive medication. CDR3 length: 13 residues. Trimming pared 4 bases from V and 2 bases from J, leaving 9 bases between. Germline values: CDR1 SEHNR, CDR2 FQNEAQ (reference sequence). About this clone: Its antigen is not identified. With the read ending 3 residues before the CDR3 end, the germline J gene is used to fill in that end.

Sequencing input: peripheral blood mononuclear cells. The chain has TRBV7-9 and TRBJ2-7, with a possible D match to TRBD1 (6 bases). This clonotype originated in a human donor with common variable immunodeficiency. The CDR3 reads CASSSTGTYEQYF. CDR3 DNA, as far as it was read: TGTGCCAGCAGCTCAACAGGGACCTACGAG.